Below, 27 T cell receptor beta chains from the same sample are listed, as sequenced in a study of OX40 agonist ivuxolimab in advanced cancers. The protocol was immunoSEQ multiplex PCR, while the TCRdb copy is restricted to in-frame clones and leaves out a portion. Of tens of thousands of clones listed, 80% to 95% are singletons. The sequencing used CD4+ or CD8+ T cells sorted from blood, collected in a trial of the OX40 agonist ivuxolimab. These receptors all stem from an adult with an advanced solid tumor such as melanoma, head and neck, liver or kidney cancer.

The CDR3 region has the DNA TGTGCCAGCAGTTTAGATCAATCCTCCTCTGGAAACACCATATATTTT. It yields the protein CASSLDQSSSGNTIYF. The chain uses TRBV28 and TRBJ1-3; no reliable D call. Trimming pared 2 bases from V and 0 bases from J, leaving 11 bases between. Germline CDR1 is MDHEN and CDR2 is SYDVKM. The CDR3 spans 16 residues.

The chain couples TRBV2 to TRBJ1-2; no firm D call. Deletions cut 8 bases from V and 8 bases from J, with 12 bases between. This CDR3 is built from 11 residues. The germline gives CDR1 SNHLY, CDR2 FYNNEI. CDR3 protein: CASRPQEGYTF. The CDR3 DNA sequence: TGTGCCAGCCGGCCCCAGGAGGGCTACACCTTC.

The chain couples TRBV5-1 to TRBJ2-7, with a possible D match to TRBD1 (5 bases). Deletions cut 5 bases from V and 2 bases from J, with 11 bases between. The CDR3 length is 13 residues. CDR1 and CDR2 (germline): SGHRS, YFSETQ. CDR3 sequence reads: CASSFDRTYEQYF. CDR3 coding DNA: TGCGCCAGCAGTTTTGACAGAACCTACGAGCAGTACTTC.

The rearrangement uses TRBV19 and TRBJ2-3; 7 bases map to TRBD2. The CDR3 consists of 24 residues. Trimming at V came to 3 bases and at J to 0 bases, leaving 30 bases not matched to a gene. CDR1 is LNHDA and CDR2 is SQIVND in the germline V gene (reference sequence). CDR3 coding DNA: TGTGCCAGTAGTATTGCCTTCCCCCGGCCATTGGCGGGAGTTGGGGGATATAGCACAGATACGCAGTATTTT. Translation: CASSIAFPRPLAGVGGYSTDTQYF.

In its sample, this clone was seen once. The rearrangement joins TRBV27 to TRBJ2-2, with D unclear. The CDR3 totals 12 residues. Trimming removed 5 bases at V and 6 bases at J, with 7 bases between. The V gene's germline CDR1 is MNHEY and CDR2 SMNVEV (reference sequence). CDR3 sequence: CASSRPAGELFF. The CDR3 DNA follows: TGTGCCAGCAGTCGTCCGGCCGGGGAGCTGTTTTTT.

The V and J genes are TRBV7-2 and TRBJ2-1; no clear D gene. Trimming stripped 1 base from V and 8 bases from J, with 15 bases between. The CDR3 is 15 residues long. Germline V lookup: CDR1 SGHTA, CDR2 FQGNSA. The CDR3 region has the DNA TGTGCCAGCAGCTTAGTGGTAGGGCTACGGGATGAGCAGTTCTTC. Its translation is CASSLVVGLRDEQFF.

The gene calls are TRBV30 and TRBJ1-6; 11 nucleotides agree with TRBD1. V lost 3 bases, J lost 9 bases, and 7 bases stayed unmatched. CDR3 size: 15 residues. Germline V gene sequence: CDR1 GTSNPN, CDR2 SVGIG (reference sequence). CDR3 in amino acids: CAWRLQDRGRSPLHF. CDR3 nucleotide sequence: TGTGCCTGGAGACTCCAGGACAGGGGGCGTTCACCCCTCCACTTT. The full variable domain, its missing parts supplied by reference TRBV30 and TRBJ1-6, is SQTIHQWPATLVQPVGSPLSLECTVEGTSNPNLYWYRQAAGRGLQLLFYSVGIGQISSEVPQNLSASRPQDRQFILSSKKLLLSDSGFYLCAWRLQDRGRSPLHFGNGTRLTVT.

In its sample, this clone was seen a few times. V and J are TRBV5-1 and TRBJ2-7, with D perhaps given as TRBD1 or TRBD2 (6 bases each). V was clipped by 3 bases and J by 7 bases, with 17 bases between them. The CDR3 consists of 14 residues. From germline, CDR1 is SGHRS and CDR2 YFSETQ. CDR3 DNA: TGCGCCAGCAGCTACGGACAGCGGGCGGAGGAGCAGTACTTC. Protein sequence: CASSYGQRAEEQYF.

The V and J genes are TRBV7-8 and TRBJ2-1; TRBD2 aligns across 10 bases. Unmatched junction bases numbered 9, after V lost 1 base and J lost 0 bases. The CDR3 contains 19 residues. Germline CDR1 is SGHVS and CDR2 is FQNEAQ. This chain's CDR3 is CASSLGRTSGFHSYNEQFF. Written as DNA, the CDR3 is TGTGCCAGCAGCTTAGGAAGGACTAGCGGCTTTCACTCCTACAATGAGCAGTTCTTC.

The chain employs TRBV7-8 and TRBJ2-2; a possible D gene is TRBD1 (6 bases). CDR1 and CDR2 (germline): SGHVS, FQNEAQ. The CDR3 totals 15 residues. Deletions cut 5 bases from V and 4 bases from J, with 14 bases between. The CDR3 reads CASSPQTGLTGELFF. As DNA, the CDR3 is TGTGCCAGCAGCCCACAGACAGGACTCACCGGGGAGCTGTTTTTT.

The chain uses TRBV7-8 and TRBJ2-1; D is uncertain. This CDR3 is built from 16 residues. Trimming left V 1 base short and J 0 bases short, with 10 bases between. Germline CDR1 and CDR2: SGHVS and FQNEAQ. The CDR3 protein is CASSLVTPSSYNEQFF. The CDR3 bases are TGTGCCAGCAGCTTAGTTACCCCGAGCTCCTACAATGAGCAGTTCTTC.

This CDR3 reads CASSLGSAGNEQFF. CDR3 DNA sequence: TGTGCCAGCAGCTTAGGTTCAGCGGGGAATGAGCAGTTCTTC. The genes are TRBV11-1 and TRBJ2-1; 7 nucleotides agree with TRBD2. The CDR3 runs 14 residues. V lost 1 base, J lost 7 bases, and 4 bases stayed unmatched. Germline values: CDR1 SGHAT, CDR2 FQDESV (reference sequence).

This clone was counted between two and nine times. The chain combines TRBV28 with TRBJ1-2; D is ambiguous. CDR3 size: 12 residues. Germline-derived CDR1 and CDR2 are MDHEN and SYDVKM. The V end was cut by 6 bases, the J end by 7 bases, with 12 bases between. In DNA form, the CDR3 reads TGTGCCAGCAGACAGATAGGTGGTGGCTACACCTTC. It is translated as CASRQIGGGYTF.

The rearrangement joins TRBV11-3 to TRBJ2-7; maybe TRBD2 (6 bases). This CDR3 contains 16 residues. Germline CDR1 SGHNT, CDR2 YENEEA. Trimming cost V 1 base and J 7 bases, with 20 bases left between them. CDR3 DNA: TGTGCCAGCAGCTTAGCCGGTCGGGGCCCGGAGGGGGAGCAGTACTTC. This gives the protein CASSLAGRGPEGEQYF.

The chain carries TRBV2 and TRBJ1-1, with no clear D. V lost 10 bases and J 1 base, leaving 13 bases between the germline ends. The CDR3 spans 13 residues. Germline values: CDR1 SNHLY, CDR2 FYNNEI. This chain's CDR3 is CATLSLPNTEAFF. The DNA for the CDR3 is TGTGCCACCCTGTCTCTACCGAACACTGAAGCTTTCTTT.

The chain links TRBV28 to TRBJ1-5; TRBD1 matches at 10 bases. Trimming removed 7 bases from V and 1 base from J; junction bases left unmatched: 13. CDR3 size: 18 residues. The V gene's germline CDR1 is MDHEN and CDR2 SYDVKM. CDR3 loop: CASIPAGTGAGSNQPQHF. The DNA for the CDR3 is TGTGCCAGCATCCCCGCCGGGACAGGGGCAGGCAGCAATCAGCCCCAGCATTTT.

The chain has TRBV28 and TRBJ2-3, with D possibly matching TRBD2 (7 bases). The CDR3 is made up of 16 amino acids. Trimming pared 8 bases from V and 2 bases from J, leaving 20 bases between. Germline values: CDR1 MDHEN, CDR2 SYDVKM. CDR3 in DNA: TGTGCCAGCCCTCCGGCGCGGGGGCAACTCACAGATACGCAGTATTTT. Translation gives CASPPARGQLTDTQYF.

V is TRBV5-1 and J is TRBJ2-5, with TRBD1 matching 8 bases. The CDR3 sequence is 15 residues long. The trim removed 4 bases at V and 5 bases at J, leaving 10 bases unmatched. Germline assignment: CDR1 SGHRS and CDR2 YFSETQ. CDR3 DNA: TGCGCCAGCAGCCTTAGGACAGGGTCCAGCGAGACCCAGTACTTC. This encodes CASSLRTGSSETQYF.

CDR3 sequence reads: CAISEHSNQPQHF. CDR3 DNA: TGTGCCATCAGTGAACATAGCAATCAGCCCCAGCATTTT. The rearrangement uses TRBV10-3 and TRBJ1-5; the D is unclear. The CDR3 extends over 13 amino acids. With 3 bases removed from V and 0 bases from J, the gap between germline ends came to 3 bases. Germline V gene sequence: CDR1 ENHRY, CDR2 SYGVKD.

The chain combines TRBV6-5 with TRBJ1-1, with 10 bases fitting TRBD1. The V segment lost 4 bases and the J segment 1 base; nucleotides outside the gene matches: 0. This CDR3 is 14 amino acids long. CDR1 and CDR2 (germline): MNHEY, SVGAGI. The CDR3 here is CASSWDRGNTEAFF. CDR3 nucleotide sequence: TGTGCCAGCAGTTGGGACAGGGGGAACACTGAAGCTTTCTTT.

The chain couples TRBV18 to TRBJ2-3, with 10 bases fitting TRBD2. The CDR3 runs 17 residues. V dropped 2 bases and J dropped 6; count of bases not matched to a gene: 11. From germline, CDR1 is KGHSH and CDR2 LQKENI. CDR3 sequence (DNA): TGTGCCAGCTCACCAAGGCTAGCGGGAGTGGGAGCCGATACGCAGTATTTT. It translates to CASSPRLAGVGADTQYF.

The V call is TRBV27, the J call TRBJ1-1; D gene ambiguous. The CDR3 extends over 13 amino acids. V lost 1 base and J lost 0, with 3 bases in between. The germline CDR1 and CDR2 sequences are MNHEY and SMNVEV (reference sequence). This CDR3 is CASSLFLNTEAFF. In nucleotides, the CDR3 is TGTGCCAGCAGTTTATTTTTGAACACTGAAGCTTTCTTT.

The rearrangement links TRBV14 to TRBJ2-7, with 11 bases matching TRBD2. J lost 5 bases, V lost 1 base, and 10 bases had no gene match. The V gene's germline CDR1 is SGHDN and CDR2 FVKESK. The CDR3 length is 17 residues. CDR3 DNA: TGTGCCAGCAGCCAAGGAAGTAGCGGGAGGGTATCAGACGAGCAGTACTTC. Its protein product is CASSQGSSGRVSDEQYF.

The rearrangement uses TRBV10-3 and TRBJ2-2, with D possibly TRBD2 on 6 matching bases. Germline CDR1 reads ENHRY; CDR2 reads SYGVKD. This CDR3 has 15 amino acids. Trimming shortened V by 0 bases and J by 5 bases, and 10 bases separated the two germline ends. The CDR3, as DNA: TGTGCCATCAGTGAGTCAGGAGGGGAGACCGGGGAGCTGTTTTTT. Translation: CAISESGGETGELFF.

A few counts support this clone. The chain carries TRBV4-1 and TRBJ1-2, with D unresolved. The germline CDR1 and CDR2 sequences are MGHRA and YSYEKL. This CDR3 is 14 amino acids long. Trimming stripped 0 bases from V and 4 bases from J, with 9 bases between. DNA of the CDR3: TGCGCCAGCAGCCAAGAACGTCGAGTCTATGGCTACACCTTC. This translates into CASSQERRVYGYTF.

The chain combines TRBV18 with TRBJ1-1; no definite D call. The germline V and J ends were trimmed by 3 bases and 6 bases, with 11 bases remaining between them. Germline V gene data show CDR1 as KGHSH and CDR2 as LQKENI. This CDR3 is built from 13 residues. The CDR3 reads CASSPYPKPEAFF. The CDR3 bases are TGTGCCAGCTCACCCTATCCCAAACCTGAAGCTTTCTTT.

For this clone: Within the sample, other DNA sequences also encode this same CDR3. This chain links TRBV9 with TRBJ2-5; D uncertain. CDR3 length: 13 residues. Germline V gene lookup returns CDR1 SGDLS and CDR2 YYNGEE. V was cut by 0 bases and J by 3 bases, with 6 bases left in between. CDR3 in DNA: TGTGCCAGCAGCGTAGGCCAGAAAGAGACCCAGTACTTC. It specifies CASSVGQKETQYF.